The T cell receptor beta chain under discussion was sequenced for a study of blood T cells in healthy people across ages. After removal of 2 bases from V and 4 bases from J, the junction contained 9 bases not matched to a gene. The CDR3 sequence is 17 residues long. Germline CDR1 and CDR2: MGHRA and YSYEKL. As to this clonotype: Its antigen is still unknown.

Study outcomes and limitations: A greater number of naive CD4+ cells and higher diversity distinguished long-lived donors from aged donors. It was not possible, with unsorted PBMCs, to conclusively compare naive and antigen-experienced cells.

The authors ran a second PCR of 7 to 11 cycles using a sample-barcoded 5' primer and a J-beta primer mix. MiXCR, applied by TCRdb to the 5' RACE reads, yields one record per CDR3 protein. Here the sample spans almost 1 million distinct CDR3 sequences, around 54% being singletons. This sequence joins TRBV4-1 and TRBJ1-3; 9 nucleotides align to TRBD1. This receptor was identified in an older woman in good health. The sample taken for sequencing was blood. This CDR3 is CASSQLPGQGTGNTIYF. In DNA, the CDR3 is TGCGCCAGCAGCCAATTACCGGGACAGGGAACAGGAAACACCATATATTTT.